This entry lists 5 T cell receptor beta chains sequenced from one sample in a study of PD-1 blockade in classical Hodgkin lymphoma. Only in-frame clones appear in the TCRdb table, and some are missing; sequencing was by immunoSEQ multiplex PCR. The table has tens of thousands of clones, over 85% seen once. The time point: newly diagnosed, previously untreated cHL patient sample. Sequencing input: peripheral blood mononuclear cells (PBMCs). The source of these receptors is a human donor with classical Hodgkin lymphoma.

The chain couples TRBV19 to TRBJ2-5, with 10 bases fitting TRBD2. Looked up from germline, CDR1 is LNHDA and CDR2 is SQIVND (reference sequence). After removal of 4 bases from V and 1 base from J, the junction contained 12 bases not matched to a gene. This CDR3 region has 18 residues. The CDR3 sequence: CASSNPRTSGDIQETQYF. The CDR3 nucleotides are TGTGCCAGTAGTAACCCGAGGACTAGCGGAGATATCCAAGAGACCCAGTACTTC.

The genes are TRBV27 and TRBJ1-1; D is undetermined. The CDR3 runs 14 residues. Germline loops: CDR1 MNHEY, CDR2 SMNVEV (reference sequence). The V and J ends lost 7 bases and 3 bases respectively, with 15 bases between them. The CDR3 sequence: CASTLDGRHTEAFF. CDR3 bases: TGTGCCAGCACCCTGGACGGGCGGCACACTGAAGCTTTCTTT.

As regards this clone: The junction does not match germline at one end; this may be a read error. V is TRBV7-7 and J is TRBJ2-5, with TRBD2 identical over 7 bases. This CDR3 has 14 amino acids. Germline loops: CDR1 SSHAT, CDR2 FNYEAQ (reference sequence). The DNA of the CDR3 is TGTGCTAGCAGCCCGAGCGCGGGAGAGGAGACCCAGTACTTC. This sequence encodes CASSPSAGEETQYF.

The chain links TRBV5-6 to TRBJ2-3, with D possibly called TRBD1 or TRBD2 (5 bases each). CDR3 length: 16 residues. From germline, CDR1 is SGHDT and CDR2 YYEEEE. Trimming took off 4 bases at V and 5 bases at J, with 20 bases between the two ends. The CDR3 nucleotides read TGTGCCAGCAGCGTTCCGGGACGTCGGCCAGGAGATACGCAGTATTTT. Translating gives CASSVPGRRPGDTQYF.

The table lists this clone with a count of one. The J gene is TRBJ2-7, the V gene TRBV7-9, with D uncertain. Germline values: CDR1 SEHNR, CDR2 FQNEAQ (reference sequence). The CDR3 loop spans 12 amino acids. V shed 7 bases and J shed 0 bases, with 7 bases lying between them. The chain's CDR3 is CASISSSYEQYF. CDR3 in DNA: TGTGCCAGCATTTCCTCCTCCTACGAGCAGTACTTC. Variable domain in full (rest from reference TRBV7-9 and TRBJ2-7): DTGVSQNPRHKITKRGQNVTFRCDPISEHNRLYWYRQTLGQGPEFLTYFQNEAQLEKSRLLSDRFSAERPKGSFSTLEIQRTEQGDSAMYLCASISSSYEQYFGPGTRLTVT.